This T cell receptor (beta chain) appears in the sequencing data of a study of spatial heterogeneity in lung cancer. Study-wide context: Alpha-chain sequences were consistently detected less often than beta-chain sequences. Whole-study results and caveats: How many expanded intratumoral alpha and beta TCRs were present tracked the tumor mutation count, which was a count of nonsynonymous mutations.

This clonotype was counted a few times. Its cognate antigen is unknown. Sample time point: sample taken at primary tumor resection. Untreated early-stage non-small cell lung cancer patients, around 72 in total, were the donors. Researchers sequenced whole RNA taken from tumor, nontumor lung or frozen PBMC without sorting. Deletions cut 11 bases from V and 5 bases from J, with 9 bases between. This CDR3 region has 11 residues. Germline values: CDR1 SGHAT, CDR2 FQNNGV. Via MiXCR, TCRdb re-called the 5' RACE reads, giving one row per CDR3 protein. The sample lists over 8,500 distinct CDR3 sequences, roughly 13% seen once, with 35% to 45% in the top ten.

The chain joins TRBV11-2 to TRBJ2-2, with unresolved D. The TCR comes from a male donor with early-stage non-small cell lung cancer. The material sequenced was lung tumor tissue, taken at surgery. The CDR3 nucleotides are TGTGCCTCCCGTAGGACCGGGGAGCTGTTTTTT. Translating it yields CASRRTGELFF. The whole variable domain, remainder taken from reference TRBV11-2 and TRBJ2-2, is EAGVAQSPRYKIIEKRQSVAFWCNPISGHATLYWYQQILGQGPKLLIQFQNNGVVDDSQLPKDRFSAERLKGVDSTLKIQPAKLEDSAVYLCASRRTGELFFGEGSRLTVL.